Listed here are 18 T cell receptor beta chains from one sample, sequenced in a study of blood T cell repertoires in COVID-19 (TCRdb year 2020). Library generation was performed with the immunoSEQ multiplex PCR assay. Not all clones reach the TCRdb copy of this immuneACCESS table, which keeps in-frame sequences only. Checked studies attribute under half of the gap to unresolved V genes and leave the rest unexplained. This sample is represented by about 200,000 clones; approximately 92% of them were singletons. The ten largest make up 0.5% to 0.6% of the sample. Sequenced sample: peripheral blood. These receptor sequences come from a man aged 50-59 years with acute or convalescent COVID-19.

This chain links TRBV28 with TRBJ1-5; D possibly corresponds to TRBD1 (6 bases). The CDR3 is 14 residues long. V dropped 5 bases and J dropped 3 bases, with 11 bases sitting between them. In germline, CDR1 is MDHEN, CDR2 SYDVKM. This CDR3 is CASSGDTYNQPQHF. CDR3 DNA: TGTGCCAGCAGTGGGGACACATACAATCAGCCCCAGCATTTT.

The V call is TRBV28, the J call TRBJ1-5; D is unclear. Trimming took 3 bases from V and 5 from J, leaving 11 bases between them. The CDR3 contains 14 residues. Germline CDR1 and CDR2: MDHEN and SYDVKM. The CDR3 here is CASSFTRGDQPQHF. CDR3 DNA sequence: TGTGCCAGCAGTTTCACGAGAGGCGATCAGCCCCAGCATTTT.

This clone was seen once. The V gene is TRBV2, the J gene TRBJ2-6; TRBD2 matches 8 bases. J lost 2 bases, V lost 8 bases, and 14 bases had no gene match. The length of the CDR3 is 18 residues. Germline assignment: CDR1 SNHLY and CDR2 FYNNEI. CDR3 sequence reads: CASQSRSSGLPGANVLTF. CDR3 DNA sequence: TGTGCCAGCCAATCTCGGTCTAGCGGGTTACCTGGGGCCAACGTCCTGACTTTC.

This clone was seen more than once but under ten times. This chain joins TRBV5-1 and TRBJ2-1, with a weak D call TRBD2 (5 bases). Germline V gives CDR1 SGHRS, CDR2 YFSETQ. The ends were cut back, 4 bases at V and 5 bases at J, with 13 bases in the middle. The CDR3 covers 14 residues. CDR3 bases: TGCGCCAGCAGCCCCCAGCCTAGCAACAATGAGCAGTTCTTC. Protein: CASSPQPSNNEQFF. The full variable domain, with the rest looked up from reference TRBV5-1 and TRBJ2-1, is KAGVTQTPRYLIKTRGQQVTLSCSPISGHRSVSWYQQTPGQGLQFLFEYFSETQRNKGNFPGRFSGRQFSNSRSEMNVSTLELGDSALYLCASSPQPSNNEQFFGPGTRLTVL.

V and J are TRBV6-5 and TRBJ1-2; perhaps TRBD1 as D (6 bases). Trimming left V 1 base short and J 1 base short, with 10 bases between. Germline CDR1 is MNHEY and CDR2 is SVGAGI. The CDR3 loop spans 15 amino acids. CDR3 protein: CASSYLGQSNYGYTF. The CDR3 DNA is TGTGCCAGCAGTTACTTAGGACAGAGTAACTATGGCTACACCTTC.

For the CDR3, the DNA is TGTGCCAGCAGCTATCCTGGGGCTGGCTACACCTTC. Translating gives CASSYPGAGYTF. The V gene is TRBV11-2, the J gene TRBJ1-2, with D perhaps matching TRBD1 (5 bases). The CDR3 loop spans 12 amino acids. Looked up from germline, CDR1 is SGHAT and CDR2 is FQNNGV. The V end was cut by 4 bases, the J end by 7 bases, with 10 bases between.

The rearrangement links TRBV29-1 to TRBJ2-7; 8 bases line up with TRBD1. V was clipped by 6 bases and J by 4 bases; unmatched bases: 8. Per germline, CDR1 SQVTM and CDR2 ANQGSEA. CDR3 size: 13 residues. The CDR3 spells CSVSGTGPYEQYF. In DNA, the CDR3 is TGCAGCGTATCCGGGACAGGTCCTTACGAGCAGTACTTC.

J is TRBJ2-3 and V is TRBV7-9, with 7 bases that match TRBD2. Germline V gene sequence: CDR1 SEHNR, CDR2 FQNEAQ (reference sequence). This CDR3 region has 15 residues. V was pared by 1 base and J by 4 bases, with 5 bases of the junction left unmatched. In DNA, the CDR3 is TGTGCCAGCAGCTTAGGAGGCGGGAGAGCAGATACGCAGTATTTT. This translates into CASSLGGGRADTQYF.

The chain has TRBV10-3 and TRBJ2-1; TRBD2 matches at 7 bases. Germline CDR1 and CDR2: ENHRY and SYGVKD. CDR3 length: 14 residues. V dropped 6 bases and J dropped 5; count of bases not matched to a gene: 7. Here the CDR3 DNA reads TGTGCCATCAGAACGAGCGGGACCAACAATGAGCAGTTCTTC. It yields the protein CAIRTSGTNNEQFF.

CDR3 coding DNA: TGTGCCAGCAGTACACAGGGATCTGGTACTGAAGCTTTCTTT. It codes for CASSTQGSGTEAFF. The chain couples TRBV6-5 to TRBJ1-1, with D possibly being TRBD1 (6 bases). V lost 5 bases, J lost 5 bases, and 15 bases lay in between. Germline CDR1 is MNHEY and CDR2 is SVGAGI. This CDR3 region has 14 residues.

As to this clone: This CDR3 is also generated by other DNA sequences in the sample. This CDR3 reads CASSLVGGSGNTIYF. The CDR3 DNA sequence: TGTGCCAGCAGCTTAGTGGGAGGTTCTGGAAACACCATATATTTT. The V gene is TRBV7-2, the J gene TRBJ1-3; no clear D gene. The length of the CDR3 is 15 residues. V lost 1 base and J lost 1, with 8 bases in between. Per germline, CDR1 SGHTA and CDR2 FQGNSA.

CDR3 loop: CASSPRQYNTEAFF. CDR3 coding DNA: TGTGCCAGCAGTCCTCGACAGTACAACACTGAAGCTTTCTTT. J is TRBJ1-1 and V is TRBV6-6; TRBD1 is a possible D gene (5 bases). The V gene's germline CDR1 is MNHNY and CDR2 SVGAGI (reference sequence). The CDR3 has 14 residues. Trimming took off 5 bases at V and 2 bases at J, with 12 bases between the two ends.

This rearrangement joins TRBV2 to TRBJ2-3, with 12 nucleotides matching TRBD2. Germline CDR1 reads SNHLY; CDR2 reads FYNNEI. The CDR3 loop spans 16 amino acids. With 3 bases clipped from V and 5 bases from J, the junction kept 6 bases outside the gene matches. The CDR3 DNA is TGTGCCAGCAGTGAGGGTGGACTAGCGGGAAAAGATACGCAGTATTTT. Protein: CASSEGGLAGKDTQYF.

CDR3 bases: TGTGCCAGCAGCCAAGGGGCTAAATCAGGGGGTAGGGAGTACAATGAGCAGTTCTTC. Encoded protein: CASSQGAKSGGREYNEQFF. This chain uses TRBV4-2 with TRBJ2-1, with TRBD1 matching 7 bases. The CDR3 is 19 amino acids. J was trimmed by 4 bases and V by 1 base; bases with no gene match: 16. Germline lookup yields CDR1 LGHNA and CDR2 YNFKEQ.

J is TRBJ1-3 and V is TRBV5-6; TRBD1 might be the D (6 bases). Trimming cost V 4 bases and J 4 bases, with 18 bases left between them. The CDR3 extends over 16 amino acids. Germline assignment: CDR1 SGHDT and CDR2 YYEEEE. In DNA, the CDR3 is TGTGCCAGCAGCCGTCTCGTGGGGGCATCGGGAAACACCATATATTTT. Its translation is CASSRLVGASGNTIYF.

The chain combines TRBV18 with TRBJ1-1; D might be TRBD1 (6 bases). In germline, CDR1 is KGHSH, CDR2 LQKENI. The CDR3 contains 12 residues. The V gene lost 7 bases and the J gene lost 1 base, with 7 bases spanning the gap. CDR3 residues: CASWGQNTEAFF. CDR3 DNA: TGTGCCAGCTGGGGACAGAACACTGAAGCTTTCTTT.

The gene calls are TRBV19 and TRBJ1-2; D call uncertain. There are 15 residues in the CDR3. Trimming left V 5 bases short and J 0 bases short, with 13 bases between. CDR1 and CDR2 from the germline V gene are LNHDA and SQIVND (reference sequence). The CDR3 is CASSFSASANYGYTF. The CDR3 DNA is TGTGCCAGTAGTTTTTCCGCTTCGGCTAACTATGGCTACACCTTC.

This chain links TRBV5-1 with TRBJ2-3; TRBD2 matches 9 bases. In germline, CDR1 is SGHRS, CDR2 YFSETQ. CDR3 size: 14 residues. V lost 4 bases, J lost 6 bases, and 6 bases stayed unmatched. DNA for the CDR3: TGCGCCAGCAGCCGTAGCGGGAGTTATGATACGCAGTATTTT. Its translation: CASSRSGSYDTQYF. Drawing the rest from reference TRBV5-1 and TRBJ2-3, the complete variable domain is KAGVTQTPRYLIKTRGQQVTLSCSPISGHRSVSWYQQTPGQGLQFLFEYFSETQRNKGNFPGRFSGRQFSNSRSEMNVSTLELGDSALYLCASSRSGSYDTQYFGPGTRLTVL.